A single sample is the source of the 17 T cell receptor beta chains below, sequenced in a study of blood T cell repertoires in COVID-19. Assay: immunoSEQ multiplex PCR; the TCRdb copy retains only in-frame clones and omits some. The data contain roughly 62,000 clones, approximately 86% of them seen just once; the ten biggest clones take up roughly 6.7%. The specimen was peripheral blood. These receptor sequences come from a human donor with active COVID-19. The donor label of this sample is uncertain.

In DNA, the CDR3 is TGCGCCAGCAGCGCCGAGACTAGCGGGGATTACAATGAGCAGTTCTTC. This gives the protein CASSAETSGDYNEQFF. The V and J genes are TRBV5-1 and TRBJ2-1, with TRBD2 matching over 11 bases. Germline lookup yields CDR1 SGHRS and CDR2 YFSETQ. J lost 4 bases, V lost 4 bases, and 7 bases had no gene match. The CDR3 length is 16 residues.

The rearrangement links TRBV7-2 to TRBJ1-3, with D hard to call. CDR3 length equals 15 residues. V was clipped by 4 bases and J by 3 bases, with 13 bases between them. Germline assignment: CDR1 SGHTA and CDR2 FQGNSA. CDR3 sequence: CASSWQRLGGNTIYF. DNA of the CDR3: TGTGCCAGCAGCTGGCAGCGTTTAGGTGGAAACACCATATATTTT.

This clone was found once. The chain combines TRBV6-5 with TRBJ2-2; TRBD1 matches at 8 bases. The germline CDR1 and CDR2 sequences are MNHEY and SVGAGI. The CDR3 has 14 residues. After removal of 7 bases from V and 7 bases from J, the junction contained 8 bases not matched to a gene. CDR3 in amino acids: CASNNRGDIGELFF. CDR3 DNA sequence: TGTGCCAGCAATAACAGGGGGGATATCGGGGAGCTGTTTTTT.

CDR3 protein: CASSSPGQASYEQYF. The DNA for the CDR3 is TGTGCCAGCAGCTCCCCAGGACAGGCGTCCTACGAGCAGTACTTC. The V call is TRBV28, the J call TRBJ2-7, with TRBD1 matching over 7 bases. The CDR3 consists of 15 residues. Trimming at V came to 6 bases and at J to 1 base, leaving 9 bases not matched to a gene. Germline CDR1 is MDHEN and CDR2 is SYDVKM.

The chain uses TRBV5-1 and TRBJ2-1; perhaps TRBD2 as D (6 bases). The CDR3 is made up of 19 amino acids. Trimming left V 4 bases short and J 2 bases short, with 25 bases between. Germline CDR1 reads SGHRS; CDR2 reads YFSETQ. CDR3 sequence (DNA): TGCGCCAGCAGCCCAATTAGGGGTCTAATGGAGGGTACCTACAATGAGCAGTTCTTC. Amino acids: CASSPIRGLMEGTYNEQFF.

The rearrangement links TRBV11-3 to TRBJ2-7, with 10 bases fitting TRBD1. The germline V gene encodes CDR1 SGHNT and CDR2 YENEEA. V shed 7 bases and J 6 bases; nucleotides not matched to a gene: 9. This CDR3 has 14 amino acids. The CDR3 DNA is TGTGCCAGCAACCTAGGGGACAGGGGTGCCGAGCAGTACTTC. Its translation: CASNLGDRGAEQYF.

This rearrangement joins TRBV5-4 to TRBJ2-5; D is unresolved. This CDR3 region has 12 residues. CDR1 and CDR2 from the germline V gene are SGHNT and YYREEE (reference sequence). V lost 4 bases to trimming and J lost 2 bases, with 6 bases between them. The CDR3, as DNA: TGTGCCAGCAGCATCGTGCAAGAGACCCAGTACTTC. Protein sequence: CASSIVQETQYF.

This sequence joins TRBV4-1 and TRBJ2-7; D may be TRBD1 (5 bases). The length of the CDR3 is 15 residues. Trimming removed 1 base from V and 3 bases from J, with 13 bases in between. The V gene's germline CDR1 is MGHRA and CDR2 YSYEKL. CDR3 amino acids: CASSQGRQGNYEQYF. For the CDR3, the DNA is TGCGCCAGCAGCCAAGGCCGGCAGGGTAACTACGAGCAGTACTTC.

The chain recombines TRBV11-2 with TRBJ1-5, with 9 bases matching TRBD1. The CDR3 spans 16 residues. CDR1 and CDR2 from the germline V gene are SGHAT and FQNNGV. Losses at the gene ends were 5 bases for V and 7 bases for J; bases not matched to a gene: 12. CDR3: CASSHPRDRDEQPQHF. For the CDR3, the DNA is TGTGCCAGCAGCCACCCCCGGGACAGGGATGAACAGCCCCAGCATTTT.

This sequence joins TRBV5-1 and TRBJ2-7; tentative D call: TRBD2 (5 bases). Trimming stripped 4 bases from V and 7 bases from J, with 18 bases between. The germline CDR1 and CDR2 sequences are SGHRS and YFSETQ. This CDR3 is built from 14 residues. CDR3 sequence reads: CASSERAAVGEQYF. The CDR3 nucleotides read TGCGCCAGCAGCGAGAGGGCAGCGGTTGGGGAGCAGTACTTC.

The chain joins TRBV4-2 to TRBJ2-1, with no clear D. Trimming left V 0 bases short and J 4 bases short, with 10 bases between. From germline, CDR1 is LGHNA and CDR2 YNFKEQ. The CDR3 contains 15 residues. In DNA form, the CDR3 reads TGTGCCAGCAGCCAAGATCCCCAGACTTACAATGAGCAGTTCTTC. Translated, it gives CASSQDPQTYNEQFF.

A note on this clone: As the CDR3 is not closed by the conserved phenylalanine or tryptophan, this likely results from a read error. The DNA is left out, because the CDR3 cannot be placed on it with certainty; the CDR3 is given as TCRdb lists it. The rearrangement uses TRBV10-1 and TRBJ2-7; the table gives TRBD2 as D, unverified against the DNA. The CDR3 is 12 amino acids in total, end residues counted. Per germline, CDR1 WNHNN and CDR2 SYGVQD (reference sequence). This CDR3 reads CASKRPGTSGRD.

The chain is built from TRBV25-1 and TRBJ2-7; D might be TRBD1 (6 bases). The CDR3 totals 15 residues. The V end lost 3 bases, the J end lost 2 bases, and 14 bases lay between the germline ends. Germline V gives CDR1 MGHDK, CDR2 SYGVNS. CDR3 protein: CASSDSSGQTYEQYF. As DNA, the CDR3 is TGTGCCAGCAGTGATTCAAGTGGACAGACCTACGAGCAGTACTTC.

About this clone: The missing conserved phenylalanine or tryptophan at the end of this CDR3 makes a read error likely. The DNA is omitted, as the CDR3 cannot be located on it reliably, and the CDR3 follows TCRdb's listing. This rearrangement joins TRBV19 to TRBJ2-6; the DNA was not used to check the table's D call, TRBD2. The CDR3 comprises 8 residues, both ends counted. Germline V gene sequence: CDR1 LNHDA, CDR2 SQIVND (reference sequence). The CDR3 here is CASKRRGA.

The chain combines TRBV6-5 with TRBJ1-1; D gene ambiguous. The CDR3 sequence is 14 residues long. Germline loops: CDR1 MNHEY, CDR2 SVGAGI. V lost 0 bases and J lost 0, with 5 bases in between. The CDR3 reads CASSYSRMNTEAFF. CDR3 coding DNA: TGTGCCAGCAGTTACTCGCGAATGAACACTGAAGCTTTCTTT.

This chain joins TRBV6-2 or TRBV6-3 and TRBJ2-4, with TRBD2 matching 9 bases. J was trimmed by 3 bases and V by 5 bases; bases with no gene match: 5. Germline V gene data show CDR1 as MNHEY and CDR2 as SVGEGT. There are 15 residues in the CDR3. CDR3 nucleotide sequence: TGTGCCAGCAGTGCCGGGACTAGCTTCAAAAACATTCAGTACTTC. Translating it yields CASSAGTSFKNIQYF.

V usage is TRBV30 and J usage is TRBJ1-6, with D unclear. V lost 3 bases to trimming and J lost 9 bases, with 15 bases between them. This CDR3 has 14 amino acids. Per the germline V gene, CDR1 is GTSNPN and CDR2 is SVGIG (reference sequence). The CDR3 region is CAWRMGGIGSPLHF. The CDR3 coding sequence is TGTGCCTGGAGAATGGGAGGGATAGGTTCACCCCTCCACTTT. The variable domain in full, completed from reference TRBV30 and TRBJ1-6, reads SQTIHQWPATLVQPVGSPLSLECTVEGTSNPNLYWYRQAAGRGLQLLFYSVGIGQISSEVPQNLSASRPQDRQFILSSKKLLLSDSGFYLCAWRMGGIGSPLHFGNGTRLTVT.